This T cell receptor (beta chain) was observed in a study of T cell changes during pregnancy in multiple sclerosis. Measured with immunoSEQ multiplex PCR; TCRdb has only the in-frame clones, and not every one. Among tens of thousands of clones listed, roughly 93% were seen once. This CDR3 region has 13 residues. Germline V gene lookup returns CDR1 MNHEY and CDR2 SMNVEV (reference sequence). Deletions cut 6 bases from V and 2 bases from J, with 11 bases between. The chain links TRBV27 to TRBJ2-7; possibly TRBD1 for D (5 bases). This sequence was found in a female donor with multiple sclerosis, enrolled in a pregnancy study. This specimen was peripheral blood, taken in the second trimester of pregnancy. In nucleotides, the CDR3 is TGTGCCAGCAGCCTCAGGGAAACCTACGAGCAGTACTTC. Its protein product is CASSLRETYEQYF.